These 2 T cell receptor beta chains were all obtained from the same sample, sequenced in a study of T cell changes during pregnancy in multiple sclerosis. This table comes from immunoSEQ multiplex PCR, and its TCRdb copy is limited to in-frame clones, with some not included. The repertoire consists of tens of thousands of clones, with 90% to 95% occurring once and the leading ten covering roughly 0.22%. The sample in question was CD4+ T cells from peripheral blood mononuclear cells, obtained before pregnancy. All receptors derive from a female donor with multiple sclerosis, enrolled in a pregnancy study.

Note on this clone: Distinct nucleotide sequences in the sample also encode this CDR3. V and J are TRBV6-5 and TRBJ1-1; D might be TRBD1 (5 bases). The ends were cut back, 5 bases at V and 7 bases at J, with 8 bases in the middle. This CDR3 is built from 11 residues. The germline CDR1 and CDR2 sequences are MNHEY and SVGAGI. CDR3 in amino acids: CASSRQGEAFF. The DNA of the CDR3 is TGTGCCAGCAGTCGCCAGGGTGAAGCTTTCTTT.

The chain joins TRBV28 to TRBJ2-2; D unresolved. Germline V gene data show CDR1 as MDHEN and CDR2 as SYDVKM. Trimming cost V 5 bases and J 8 bases, with 6 bases left between them. The CDR3 has 11 amino acids. The CDR3 nucleotides read TGTGCCAGCAGTCCACTAGGGGAGCTGTTTTTT. It is translated as CASSPLGELFF. Full variable domain (missing parts from reference TRBV28 and TRBJ2-2): DVKVTQSSRYLVKRTGEKVFLECVQDMDHENMFWYRQDPGLGLRLIYFSYDVKMKEKGDIPEGYSVSREKKERFSLILESASTNQTSMYLCASSPLGELFFGEGSRLTVL.